This T cell receptor beta chain came from a study of cytomegalovirus exposure and HLA in healthy donors. Study-level points and caveats: Reportedly, HLA-A and HLA-B alleles of most subjects were accurately predicted from TCR beta.

This clone was picked up a small number of times. The antigen is unknown. PCR primers comprised 60 Vbeta and 13 Jbeta primers. Assay used: immunoSEQ multiplex PCR; TCRdb lists only in-frame clones, some missing. The table records about 200,000 clones, more than 70% of them present only once. The CDR3 has 16 residues. Germline lookup yields CDR1 LNHDA and CDR2 SQIVND (reference sequence). Trimming left V 3 bases short and J 2 bases short, with 16 bases between. This clonotype was obtained from a man between 35 and 55 years old in good health and CMV-seropositive. The sample consisted of PBMCs. The genes are TRBV19 and TRBJ2-5, with TRBD2 as a possible D gene (5 bases). CDR3 sequence (DNA): TGTGCCAGTAGTATGAGGAGCGGCGGGTTGCAAGAGACCCAGTACTTC. This encodes CASSMRSGGLQETQYF.